The sequence of this TCR beta chain was determined in a study of spatial heterogeneity in lung cancer. Time point in this sample: sample taken at primary tumor resection. The donors were some 70 patients with non-small cell lung cancer that was early-stage and untreated. Single TCR cDNA molecules each had their own unique molecular identifier. From the 5' RACE reads, TCRdb called clonotypes with MiXCR, one entry per CDR3 protein. The sample shows several thousand distinct CDR3 sequences, around 15% of them seen only once. Study-level points and caveats: Mutation tallies in tumors tracked expanded intratumoral alpha and beta TCR counts.

Trimming removed 0 bases from V and 2 bases from J, with 10 bases in between. This CDR3 is built from 14 residues. Germline-derived CDR1 and CDR2 are DFQATT and SNEGSKA (reference sequence). With respect to this clonotype: The antigen remains undetermined.

The chain is built from TRBV20-1 and TRBJ2-5, with D perhaps matching TRBD2 (6 bases). Sequenced material: lung tumor tissue, taken at surgery. This receptor was taken from a male donor with early-stage non-small cell lung cancer. CDR3 loop: CSARERREQETQYF. CDR3 DNA: TGCAGTGCTAGAGAACGGAGGGAGCAAGAGACCCAGTACTTC.